The T cell receptor beta chain under discussion was sequenced for a study of blood T cell repertoires in COVID-19. Background on the study: Specimens from acute and convalescent COVID-19 originated in the United States, Italy and Spain. The cDNA or gDNA used as material had been derived from T cells, B-cell-depleted T cells, or PBMCs.

This clone was seen just once. This CDR3 is built from 16 residues. CDR1 and CDR2 (germline): SEHNR, FQNEAQ (reference sequence). V dropped 4 bases and J dropped 8; count of bases not matched to a gene: 15. In the authors' methods: How many nucleated cells were present was estimated from reference gene primer amplification. Generated by immunoSEQ multiplex PCR, the TCRdb table keeps only in-frame clones and is missing some. The V and J calls and the clone size are those of that table, but D and trimming were determined from the DNA. Of 220,000 or so clones in the sample, about 80% are singletons; the top ten hold approximately 1.9%.

The sequenced sample was peripheral blood. The rearrangement joins TRBV7-9 to TRBJ1-2; TRBD1 matches 8 bases. The source is a woman of 80 years or more with acute or convalescent COVID-19. CDR3 DNA: TGTGCCAGCAGCTCTCAGACAGGGGACGCTTTATGGGGCTACACCTTC. The encoded protein is CASSSQTGDALWGYTF. The whole variable domain, filled in from reference TRBV7-9 and TRBJ1-2, reads DTGVSQNPRHKITKRGQNVTFRCDPISEHNRLYWYRQTLGQGPEFLTYFQNEAQLEKSRLLSDRFSAERPKGSFSTLEIQRTEQGDSAMYLCASSSQTGDALWGYTFGSGTRLTVV.